This TCR beta chain came from a study of radiation and T cells in renal cell carcinoma. Noted time point: baseline pretreatment blood. The treatment: 15 Gy SBRT to primary tumor, nephrectomy 4 weeks later. Sequenced by immunoSEQ multiplex PCR; TCRdb stores in-frame clones only, minus some. Of about 140,000 clones in the sample, approximately 87% were seen once. CDR3 size: 13 residues. Trimming stripped 5 bases from V and 1 base from J, with 8 bases between. CDR1 and CDR2 (germline): SGHVS, FQNEAQ. The sample holds one count of this clone. The sequence derives from a woman aged 50 to 60 with renal cell carcinoma. This rearrangement joins TRBV7-8 to TRBJ2-5, with D perhaps matching TRBD2 (5 bases). Specimen: blood, collected from a patient whose treatment included radiotherapy and nephrectomy. CDR3 sequence reads: CASSPLGQETQYF. The CDR3 DNA reads TGTGCCAGCAGCCCACTAGGCCAAGAGACCCAGTACTTC.